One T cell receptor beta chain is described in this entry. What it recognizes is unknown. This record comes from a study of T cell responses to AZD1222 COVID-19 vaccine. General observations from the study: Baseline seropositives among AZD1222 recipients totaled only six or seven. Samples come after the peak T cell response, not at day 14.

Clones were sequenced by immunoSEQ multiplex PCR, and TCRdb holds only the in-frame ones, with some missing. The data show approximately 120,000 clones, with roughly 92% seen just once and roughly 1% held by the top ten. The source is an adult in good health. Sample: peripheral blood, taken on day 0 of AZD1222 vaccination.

In DNA form, the CDR3 reads TGCGCCAGCAGCCAAGAGACTGACTCTGGAAACACCATATATTTT. This translates into CASSQETDSGNTIYF. The chain has TRBV4-1 and TRBJ1-3, with D unresolved. With 0 bases removed from V and 0 bases from J, the gap between germline ends came to 6 bases. Germline V CDR1 and CDR2: MGHRA, YSYEKL. CDR3 size: 15 residues.